These 8 T cell receptor beta chains came from one sample sequenced in a study of breast tumors, draining lymph nodes, adjacent tissues. Each CDR3 protein gets one entry after TCRdb re-called the multiplex PCR reads with MiXCR. Of 30,000 to 40,000 distinct CDR3 sequences in the sample, approximately 37% were seen once. Sequenced: breast tumor tissue. Receptor source: a female donor with breast cancer. Some clones in this sample may be carry-over from other donors' samples.

Worth noting for this clonotype: A much bigger clone sits one base away, suggesting this may be a read error. The chain is built from TRBV6-5 and TRBJ2-1; D tentatively fits TRBD1 or TRBD2 (6 bases each). Germline V gene lookup returns CDR1 MNHEY and CDR2 SVGAGI. The CDR3 totals 14 residues. CDR3 nucleotides: TGTGCCAGCAGTCTGTCGGGGGCATACAGTGAGCAGTTCTTC. It encodes CASSLSGAYSEQFF.

Many counts were recorded for this clonotype. This chain uses TRBV6-2 or TRBV6-3 with TRBJ2-6; 9 nucleotides align to TRBD1. This CDR3 region has 16 residues. Trimming cost V 6 bases and J 2 bases; bases outside gene matches: 5. The germline V gene has CDR1 MNHEY and CDR2 SVGEGT. The CDR3 sequence is CASRGTGNAGANVLTF. CDR3 DNA sequence: TGTGCCAGCAGGGGGACAGGGAACGCTGGGGCCAACGTCCTGACTTTC.

This clonotype was observed a single time. The rearrangement links TRBV28 to TRBJ2-5, with 7 bases lining up with TRBD2. Per germline, CDR1 MDHEN and CDR2 SYDVKM. V was pared by 4 bases and J by 5 bases, with 4 bases of the junction left unmatched. The CDR3 is 13 amino acids. The CDR3 sequence is CASSSGRRETQYF. The CDR3 DNA reads TGTGCCAGCAGTTCCGGGAGGCGGGAGACCCAGTACTTC.

This sequence joins TRBV7-2 and TRBJ1-2, with TRBD1 identical over 10 bases. Trimming at V came to 4 bases and at J to 4 bases, leaving 9 bases not matched to a gene. This CDR3 is 16 amino acids long. CDR1 and CDR2 (germline): SGHTA, FQGNSA. DNA of the CDR3: TGTGCCAGCAGCTCTCGGACAGGGGGGCTTGTCTATGGCTACACCTTC. This sequence encodes CASSSRTGGLVYGYTF.

This clonotype was recorded at least ten times. This chain connects TRBV11-1 to TRBJ2-3; 7 positions match TRBD2. The CDR3 sequence is 17 residues long. J was trimmed by 1 base and V by 4 bases; bases with no gene match: 11. Germline V lookup: CDR1 SGHAT, CDR2 FQDESV (reference sequence). Written as DNA, the CDR3 is TGTGCCAGCAGCTCCCCGACTAGCAAAGGCCGCACAGATACGCAGTATTTT. Residues: CASSSPTSKGRTDTQYF. Combining the CDR3 with reference TRBV11-1 and TRBJ2-3 gives the whole variable domain EAEVAQSPRYKITEKSQAVAFWCDPISGHATLYWYRQILGQGPELLVQFQDESVVDDSQLPKDRFSAERLKGVDSTLKIQPAELGDSAMYLCASSSPTSKGRTDTQYFGPGTRLTVL.

The gene calls are TRBV20-1 and TRBJ2-7; 7 bases fit TRBD1. Germline values: CDR1 DFQATT, CDR2 SNEGSKA (reference sequence). This CDR3 has 13 amino acids. Trimming took 3 bases from V and 3 from J; bases not matched to a gene: 5. Here the CDR3 DNA reads TGCAGTGCTAGGGACAGGTCGAACTACGAGCAGTACGTC. Protein sequence: CSARDRSNYEQYV.

The chain couples TRBV5-4 to TRBJ2-2; the match to TRBD2 covers 9 bases. The length of the CDR3 is 16 residues. Germline CDR1 is SGHNT and CDR2 is YYREEE (reference sequence). The ends lost 1 base at V and 3 bases at J; junction bases unmatched: 4. The CDR3 region is CASSLKTSGYTGELFF. The CDR3 DNA sequence: TGTGCCAGCAGCTTGAAGACTAGCGGTTACACCGGGGAGCTGTTTTTT.

This clonotype was seen only a few times. The chain joins TRBV30 to TRBJ1-2; D unclear. Germline V CDR1 and CDR2: GTSNPN, SVGIG (reference sequence). There are 14 residues in the CDR3. The V end lost 2 bases, the J end lost 0 bases, and 10 bases lay between the germline ends. The CDR3 reads CAWSRDASNYGYTF. DNA of the CDR3: TGTGCCTGGAGTCGAGACGCGTCTAACTATGGCTACACCTTC.